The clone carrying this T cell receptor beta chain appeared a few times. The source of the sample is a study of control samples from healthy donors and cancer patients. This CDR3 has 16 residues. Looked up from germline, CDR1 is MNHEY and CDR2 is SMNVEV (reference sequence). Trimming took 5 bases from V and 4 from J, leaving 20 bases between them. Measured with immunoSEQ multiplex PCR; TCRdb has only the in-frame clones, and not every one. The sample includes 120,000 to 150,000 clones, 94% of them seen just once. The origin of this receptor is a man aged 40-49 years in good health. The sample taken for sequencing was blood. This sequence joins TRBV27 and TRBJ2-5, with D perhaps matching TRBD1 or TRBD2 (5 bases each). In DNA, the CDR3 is TGTGCCAGCAGTCCAACATCTAGGGGAGTGGGAGAGACCCAGTACTTC. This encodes CASSPTSRGVGETQYF.